This T cell receptor beta chain emerged from a study of blood T cell repertoires in COVID-19. Background on the study: Acute and convalescent COVID-19 samples came from the United States, Italy and Spain.

Trimming took 4 bases from V and 5 from J; bases not matched to a gene: 10. CDR1 is LGHDT, CDR2 YNNKEL, per germline (reference sequence). The CDR3 has 16 residues. Original processing notes: Estimated nucleated cell counts came from reference gene primer amplification. Sequencing used immunoSEQ multiplex PCR; TCRdb keeps in-frame clones, though not all of them. The DNA gave D and trimming, while V, J and clone size come from that table. The table has around 94,000 clones, roughly 85% seen once; the top ten hold approximately 2%. The sample comprised peripheral blood. The chain links TRBV3-1 (or the pseudogene TRBV3-2) to TRBJ2-5; 10 bases align to TRBD2. The sequence was collected from a man aged 45-65 years with active COVID-19. CDR3 in amino acids: CASSLGSGGARETQYF. DNA for the CDR3: TGTGCCAGCAGCCTTGGGAGCGGGGGGGCCAGGGAGACCCAGTACTTC.